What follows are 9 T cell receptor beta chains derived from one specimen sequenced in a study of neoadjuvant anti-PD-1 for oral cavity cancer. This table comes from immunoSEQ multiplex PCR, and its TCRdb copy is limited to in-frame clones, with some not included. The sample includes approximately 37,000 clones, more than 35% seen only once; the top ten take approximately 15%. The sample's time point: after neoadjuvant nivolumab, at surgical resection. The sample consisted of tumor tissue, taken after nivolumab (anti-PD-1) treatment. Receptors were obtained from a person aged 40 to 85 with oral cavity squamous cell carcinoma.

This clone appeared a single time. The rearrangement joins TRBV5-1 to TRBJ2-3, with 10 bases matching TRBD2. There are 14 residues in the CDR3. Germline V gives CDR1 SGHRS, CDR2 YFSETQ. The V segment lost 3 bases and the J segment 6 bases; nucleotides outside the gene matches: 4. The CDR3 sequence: CASSSTSGVDTQYF. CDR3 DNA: TGCGCCAGCAGCTCAACTAGCGGGGTGGATACGCAGTATTTT.

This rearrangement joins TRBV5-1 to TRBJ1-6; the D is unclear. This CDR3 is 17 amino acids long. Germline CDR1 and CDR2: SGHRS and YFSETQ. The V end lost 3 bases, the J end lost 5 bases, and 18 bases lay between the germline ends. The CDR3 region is CASSYDGSGPNNSPLHF. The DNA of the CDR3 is TGCGCCAGCAGCTACGATGGCTCCGGGCCGAATAATTCACCCCTCCACTTT.

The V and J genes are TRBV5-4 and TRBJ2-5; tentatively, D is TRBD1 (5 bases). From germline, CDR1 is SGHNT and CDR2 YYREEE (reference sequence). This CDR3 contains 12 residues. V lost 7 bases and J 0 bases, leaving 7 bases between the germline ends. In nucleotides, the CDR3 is TGTGCCAGCGGACAATACCAAGAGACCCAGTACTTC. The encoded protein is CASGQYQETQYF.

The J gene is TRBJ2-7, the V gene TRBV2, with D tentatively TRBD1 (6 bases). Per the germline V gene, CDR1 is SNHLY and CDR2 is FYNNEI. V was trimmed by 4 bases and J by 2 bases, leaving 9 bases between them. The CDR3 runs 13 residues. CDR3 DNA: TGTGCCAGCAGTGGTACAGGGCCCTACGAGCAGTACTTC. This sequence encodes CASSGTGPYEQYF.

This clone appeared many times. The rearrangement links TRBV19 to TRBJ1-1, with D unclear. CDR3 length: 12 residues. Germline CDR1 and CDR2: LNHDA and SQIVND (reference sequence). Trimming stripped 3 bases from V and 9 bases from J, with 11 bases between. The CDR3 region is CASSIWGEKAFF. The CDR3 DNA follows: TGTGCCAGTAGTATTTGGGGAGAAAAAGCTTTCTTT.

The CDR3 spells CASSSSISLDRSGANVLTF. For the CDR3, the DNA is TGTGCCAGCAGCTCCTCGATTTCCTTGGACAGGAGCGGGGCCAACGTCCTGACTTTC. This chain links TRBV7-6 with TRBJ2-6, with 7 positions matching TRBD1. The CDR3 is made up of 19 amino acids. Per germline, CDR1 SGHVS and CDR2 FNYEAQ. Trimming took 4 bases from V and 4 from J; bases not matched to a gene: 16.

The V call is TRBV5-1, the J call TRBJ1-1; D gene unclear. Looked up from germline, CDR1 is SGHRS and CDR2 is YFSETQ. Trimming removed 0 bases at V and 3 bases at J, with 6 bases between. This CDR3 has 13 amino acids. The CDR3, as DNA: TGCGCCAGCAGCTTGGCCGGGGACACTGAAGCTTTCTTT. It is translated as CASSLAGDTEAFF.

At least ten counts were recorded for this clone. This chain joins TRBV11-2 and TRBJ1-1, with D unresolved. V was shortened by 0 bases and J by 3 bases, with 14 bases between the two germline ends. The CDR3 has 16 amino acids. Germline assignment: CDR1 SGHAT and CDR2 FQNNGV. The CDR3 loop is CASSLDIRVGDTEAFF. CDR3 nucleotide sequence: TGTGCCAGCAGCTTAGATATCCGGGTAGGCGACACTGAAGCTTTCTTT.

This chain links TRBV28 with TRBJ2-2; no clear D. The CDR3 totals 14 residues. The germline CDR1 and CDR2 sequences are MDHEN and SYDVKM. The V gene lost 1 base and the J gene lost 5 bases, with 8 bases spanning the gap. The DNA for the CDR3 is TGTGCCAGCAGTTTATTTGGGAAAACCGGGGAGCTGTTTTTT. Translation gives CASSLFGKTGELFF.